This T cell receptor beta chain was recorded in a study of monozygotic twins with inflammatory bowel disease. For each CDR3 protein, TCRdb gives one entry from its re-call of the 5' RACE reads, without DNA. The specimen's table records about 160,000 distinct CDR3 sequences. This clonotype was obtained from a human donor with ulcerative colitis or Crohn's disease, or a healthy co-twin of an affected twin (not recorded which). Sequenced: blood.

The CDR3 loop is CASSQDGTSGRLETQYF. V and J are TRBV4-1 and TRBJ2-5; checking the TCRdb D call of TRBD2 is not possible without DNA. Germline values: CDR1 MGHRA, CDR2 YSYEKL. The length of the CDR3 is 17 residues.